This T cell receptor (beta chain) was identified during a study of CXCR3-negative and CXCR3-positive naive CD8 T cells. Study-wide results and limits: Hydrophobicity was higher for TRB CDR3s found in CXCR3-positive naive cells than in CXCR3-negative naive cells.

Sorts that each held 300,000 or so cells were run in triplicate for every CD8+ T cell subset. About this clonotype: As yet, its antigen is unknown.

Looked up from germline, CDR1 is MDHEN and CDR2 is SYDVKM. CDR3 size: 17 residues. All TRB cDNA libraries came from 5' RACE performed with UMI labels. No DNA is given; TCRdb re-called the 5' RACE reads and lists each CDR3 protein once. Reported are 84,000 or so distinct CDR3 sequences; the ten largest clones contain about 0.62%. The V gene is TRBV28, the J gene TRBJ2-7; the D call from TCRdb, TRBD2, cannot be confirmed without DNA. The sample comprised naive CXCR3+ CD8+ T cells from blood. The subset is: CD45RO-CCR7+CD27+CD95- naive CD8+ T cells expressing CXCR3 (TNR3+). This sequence originates from a human donor in good health. Some clones in this sample may be carry-over from other donors' samples. The chain's CDR3 is CASSFATSGGNFYEQYF.